One and the same sample provided the 17 T cell receptor beta chains below, sequenced in a study of blood T cell repertoires in COVID-19. Clones were read by immunoSEQ multiplex PCR, and TCRdb kept only the in-frame ones, dropping some. The table lists about 140,000 clones, roughly 85% of them singletons, with around 3% in the top ten. Source material: PBMCs or T cells enriched from blood (not recorded which). These receptors were collected from a woman between 50 and 59 years old who had recovered from COVID-19.

This clone was found once. The chain uses TRBV5-1 and TRBJ2-2, with 10 bases that match TRBD1. Trimming at V came to 0 bases and at J to 7 bases, leaving 3 bases not matched to a gene. The CDR3 spans 15 residues. CDR1 is SGHRS and CDR2 is YFSETQ in the germline V gene. The CDR3 region has the DNA TGCGCCAGCAGCTTGGACGGGACAGGGGTCGGGGAGCTGTTTTTT. Encoded protein: CASSLDGTGVGELFF.

This clone appeared once. The rearrangement joins TRBV27 to TRBJ2-7; 7 bases are shared with TRBD1. Unmatched junction bases numbered 3, after V lost 2 bases and J lost 2 bases. Germline V CDR1 and CDR2: MNHEY, SMNVEV (reference sequence). This CDR3 has 14 residues. For the CDR3, the DNA is TGTGCCAGCAGTTTAACAGGGGTCCCCTACGAGCAGTACTTC. This sequence encodes CASSLTGVPYEQYF.

The gene calls are TRBV7-9 and TRBJ1-3, with a possible D match to TRBD1 (5 bases). V shed 6 bases and J shed 4 bases, with 19 bases lying between them. The CDR3 length is 16 residues. The germline V gene encodes CDR1 SEHNR and CDR2 FQNEAQ (reference sequence). The CDR3 bases are TGTGCCAGCAGACCCACCGGGGGAATGCAAGGAAACACCATATATTTT. It specifies CASRPTGGMQGNTIYF.

This rearrangement joins TRBV3-1 (or the pseudogene TRBV3-2) to TRBJ1-6; weak D call: TRBD1 (6 bases). V gave up 3 bases and J gave up 8 bases, with 8 bases separating them. CDR1 is LGHDT, CDR2 YNNKEL, per germline (reference sequence). The CDR3 runs 13 residues. The CDR3 loop is CASSQAGDSPLHF. DNA for the CDR3: TGTGCCAGCAGCCAGGCAGGGGATTCACCCCTCCACTTT.

The chain combines TRBV7-2 with TRBJ1-5; D gene uncertain. Germline V lookup: CDR1 SGHTA, CDR2 FQGNSA. V lost 5 bases, J lost 3 bases, and 17 bases lay in between. The CDR3 runs to 16 residues. This CDR3 reads CASSEIRPWNNQPQHF. The CDR3 nucleotides are TGTGCCAGCAGCGAGATCAGGCCGTGGAACAATCAGCCCCAGCATTTT.

The genes are TRBV13 and TRBJ2-1, with D possibly TRBD2 on 5 matching bases. The CDR3 totals 14 residues. The germline V and J ends were trimmed by 5 bases and 3 bases, with 11 bases remaining between them. The germline gives CDR1 PRHDT, CDR2 FYEKMQ (reference sequence). CDR3 sequence reads: CASSTPRGYNEQFF. The CDR3 region has the DNA TGTGCCAGCAGCACCCCACGGGGCTACAATGAGCAGTTCTTC.

The chain employs TRBV28 and TRBJ1-6, with D unclear. Trimming shortened V by 3 bases and J by 9 bases, and 9 bases separated the two germline ends. The CDR3 sequence is 13 residues long. Germline V gene sequence: CDR1 MDHEN, CDR2 SYDVKM. The CDR3, as DNA: TGTGCCAGCAGTTTGTCGAGTGGTTCACCCCTCCACTTT. Amino acids: CASSLSSGSPLHF.

The chain carries TRBV6-5 and TRBJ1-2; perhaps TRBD1 as D (5 bases). This CDR3 contains 11 residues. V was pared by 5 bases and J by 8 bases, with 9 bases between. Germline CDR1 and CDR2: MNHEY and SVGAGI. The CDR3 nucleotides read TGTGCCAGCAGTCCAGGGCAAGGCTACACCTTC. It codes for CASSPGQGYTF.

This rearrangement joins TRBV4-1 to TRBJ2-6; 11 bases map to TRBD1. The CDR3 consists of 19 residues. Looked up from germline, CDR1 is MGHRA and CDR2 is YSYEKL. V dropped 4 bases and J dropped 0; count of bases not matched to a gene: 8. The CDR3 spells CASSLSGTGGVSGANVLTF. As DNA, the CDR3 is TGCGCCAGCAGCCTATCCGGGACAGGGGGTGTCTCTGGGGCCAACGTCCTGACTTTC.

V usage is TRBV9 and J usage is TRBJ1-5, with 7 nucleotides matching TRBD1. Germline CDR1 reads SGDLS; CDR2 reads YYNGEE. The CDR3 spans 15 residues. V shed 0 bases and J 7 bases; nucleotides not matched to a gene: 7. The CDR3 region has the DNA TGTGCCAGCAGCGTAGACGGGCAGGGGGACCAGCCCCAGCATTTT. Translated, it gives CASSVDGQGDQPQHF.

This sequence joins TRBV5-1 and TRBJ1-1; D unclear. The CDR3 is made up of 13 amino acids. Trimming removed 0 bases at V and 3 bases at J, with 6 bases between. Germline V lookup: CDR1 SGHRS, CDR2 YFSETQ. The CDR3 DNA follows: TGCGCCAGCAGCTTGGCAACGGACACTGAAGCTTTCTTT. Translating it yields CASSLATDTEAFF.

The V call is TRBV7-8, the J call TRBJ2-5; D call uncertain. This CDR3 spans 12 amino acids. Germline loops: CDR1 SGHVS, CDR2 FQNEAQ. V gave up 1 base and J gave up 4 bases, with 4 bases separating them. DNA of the CDR3: TGTGCCAGCAGCTTAGGCGCAGAGACCCAGTACTTC. It translates to CASSLGAETQYF. Full variable domain (missing parts from reference TRBV7-8 and TRBJ2-5): GAGVSQSPRYKVAKRGQDVALRCDPISGHVSLFWYQQALGQGPEFLTYFQNEAQLDKSGLPSDRFFAERPEGSVSTLKIQRTQQEDSAVYLCASSLGAETQYFGPGTRLLVL.

The chain carries TRBV24-1 and TRBJ2-5; 7 bases are shared with TRBD1. The V gene's germline CDR1 is KGHDR and CDR2 SFDVKD. CDR3 size: 15 residues. Trimming took 4 bases from V and 5 from J; bases not matched to a gene: 9. DNA of the CDR3: TGTGCCACCAGTGAGTGGACAGGTATGGTGGAGACCCAGTACTTC. This sequence encodes CATSEWTGMVETQYF.

This chain connects TRBV11-2 to TRBJ2-3; TRBD2 matches 7 bases. The germline V gene encodes CDR1 SGHAT and CDR2 FQNNGV. This CDR3 region has 16 residues. V lost 1 base, J lost 2 bases, and 6 bases stayed unmatched. The CDR3 DNA follows: TGTGCCAGCAGCTTAGGAGCGGGACCACCCACAGATACGCAGTATTTT. Translated, it gives CASSLGAGPPTDTQYF.

This clone showed up just a few times. This chain uses TRBV12-3 or TRBV12-4 with TRBJ1-5; 8 bases are shared with TRBD1. With 5 bases clipped from V and 4 bases from J, the junction kept 1 base outside the gene matches. The CDR3 covers 13 residues. CDR3 region: CASSRQGNQPQHF. The CDR3, as DNA: TGTGCCAGCAGTAGACAGGGGAATCAGCCCCAGCATTTT.

The chain uses TRBV19 and TRBJ1-1; 8 bases are a match to TRBD1. The germline CDR1 and CDR2 sequences are LNHDA and SQIVND (reference sequence). Unmatched junction bases numbered 1, after V lost 3 bases and J lost 1 base. The CDR3 contains 14 residues. The CDR3 here is CASSMGTGNTEAFF. Written as DNA, the CDR3 is TGTGCCAGTAGTATGGGGACAGGGAACACTGAAGCTTTCTTT.

This clone was seen a handful of times. V and J are TRBV18 and TRBJ2-7; unclear D gene. The germline V and J ends were trimmed by 3 bases and 0 bases, with 9 bases remaining between them. The CDR3 is 14 amino acids. CDR1 is KGHSH, CDR2 LQKENI, per germline. CDR3 DNA: TGTGCCAGCTCACCCTCTACTGACTCCTACGAGCAGTACTTC. This translates into CASSPSTDSYEQYF. The full variable domain, rest sourced from reference TRBV18 and TRBJ2-7, is NAGVMQNPRHLVRRRGQEARLRCSPMKGHSHVYWYRQLPEEGLKFMVYLQKENIIDESGMPKERFSAEFPKEGPSILRIQQVVRGDSAAYFCASSPSTDSYEQYFGPGTRLTVT.